The sequence of this T cell receptor beta chain was determined in a study of vaccination effects on CD4 cells after COVID-19. The overall study: Ahead of sequencing, the ViraFEST assay grew antigen-specific CD4+ T cells using viral peptide pools. Post-vaccine samples followed the second dose by a median of 72 days.

The V gene's germline CDR1 is SGHAT and CDR2 FQNNGV. CDR3 size: 17 residues. With V trimmed by 5 bases and J by 3 bases, 15 bases remained unmatched. Sequencing used immunoSEQ multiplex PCR; TCRdb keeps in-frame clones, though not all of them. Here the sample spans roughly 33,000 clones, 75% being singletons. In regard to this clone: The antigen remains undetermined.

Subsequent to a culture period of nine to ten days, CD4+ T cells were isolated. PCR-confirmed SARS-CoV-2 infection occurred in the person between March and December 2020. Either the mRNA-1273 or the BNT162b2 vaccine was given to participants as two doses. The authors replaced half the medium with IL-2 medium on days 3 and 7. The specimen comprised CD4+ T cells from PBMCs cultured without peptide, sampled after COVID-19 vaccination. The J gene is TRBJ2-7, the V gene TRBV11-2; 8 bases map to TRBD2. This clonotype was obtained from a human donor who had a prior SARS-CoV-2 infection. As DNA, the CDR3 is TGTGCCAGCAGCGGGCTAGGGAGCGGGAGTCGATACTACGAGCAGTACTTC. This gives the protein CASSGLGSGSRYYEQYF. Based on the CDR3 plus reference TRBV11-2 and TRBJ2-7, the full variable domain is EAGVAQSPRYKIIEKRQSVAFWCNPISGHATLYWYQQILGQGPKLLIQFQNNGVVDDSQLPKDRFSAERLKGVDSTLKIQPAKLEDSAVYLCASSGLGSGSRYYEQYFGPGTRLTVT.